The 8 T cell receptor beta chains given below trace back to one sample, sequenced in a study of shared clonotypes between healthy human individuals. Measured with immunoSEQ multiplex PCR; TCRdb has only the in-frame clones, and not every one. This sample has approximately 1,500,000 clones, with roughly 96% found just once. The sequenced sample was naive CD4+ T cells sorted from blood. The sample's subset: CD45RA+ positively selected. These receptors came from a man aged 25-40 years in good health.

The rearrangement joins TRBV19 to TRBJ1-5; 9 positions match TRBD1. The CDR3 sequence is 16 residues long. The germline V gene encodes CDR1 LNHDA and CDR2 SQIVND (reference sequence). Here the CDR3 DNA reads TGTGCAGCATCTACGACAGGGGGTTATAGCAATCAGCCCCAGCATTTT. Translating it yields CAASTTGGYSNQPQHF. Using reference TRBV19 and TRBJ1-5 for the parts outside the CDR3, the full variable domain is DGGITQSPKYLFRKEGQNVTLSCEQNLNHDAMYWYRQDPGQGLRLIYYSQIVNDFQKGDIAEGYSVSREKKESFPLTVTSAQKNPTAFYLCAASTTGGYSNQPQHFGDGTRLSIL.

The chain recombines TRBV5-4 with TRBJ2-2; 14 nucleotides agree with TRBD2. Per the germline V gene, CDR1 is SGHNT and CDR2 is YYREEE (reference sequence). Trimming at V came to 4 bases and at J to 5 bases, leaving 4 bases not matched to a gene. This CDR3 has 16 amino acids. The chain's CDR3 is CASSVGLAGATGELFF. The CDR3 region has the DNA TGTGCCAGCAGCGTGGGACTAGCGGGAGCTACCGGGGAGCTGTTTTTT.

CDR3 sequence: CASSAGKLAGVEDEQFF. DNA for the CDR3: TGTGCCAGCAGCGCCGGGAAACTAGCGGGAGTAGAGGATGAGCAGTTCTTC. The gene calls are TRBV9 and TRBJ2-1, with TRBD2 matching 11 bases. CDR1 and CDR2 from the germline V gene are SGDLS and YYNGEE. V gave up 3 bases and J gave up 8 bases; unmatched junction bases: 13. The CDR3 contains 17 residues.

The rearrangement uses TRBV18 and TRBJ2-1; 9 nucleotides line up with TRBD2. Germline CDR1 reads KGHSH; CDR2 reads LQKENI. Trimming cost V 4 bases and J 9 bases; bases outside gene matches: 10. The CDR3 has 15 residues. CDR3 in amino acids: CASSLSGGRAGEQFF. CDR3 DNA sequence: TGTGCCAGCTCACTCTCGGGCGGGAGGGCCGGTGAGCAGTTCTTC.

V and J are TRBV29-1 and TRBJ1-1, with D uncertain. CDR3 length: 13 residues. The V end lost 3 bases, the J end lost 0 bases, and 8 bases lay between the germline ends. CDR1 is SQVTM, CDR2 ANQGSEA, per germline. The CDR3 sequence: CSVEQSLNTEAFF. The CDR3 DNA sequence: TGCAGCGTTGAGCAGAGTTTGAACACTGAAGCTTTCTTT.

The chain recombines TRBV7-6 with TRBJ2-7; TRBD1 matches at 8 bases. This CDR3 contains 14 residues. The germline gives CDR1 SGHVS, CDR2 FNYEAQ. J was trimmed by 3 bases and V by 5 bases; bases with no gene match: 6. The CDR3 loop is CASSDPGTGYEQYF. The CDR3 bases are TGTGCCAGCAGCGACCCGGGGACAGGCTACGAGCAGTACTTC.

As concerns this clone: The sample contains more than one DNA sequence encoding this CDR3. The V and J genes are TRBV5-1 and TRBJ2-5; D may be TRBD1 (5 bases). The CDR3 has 14 amino acids. Per germline, CDR1 SGHRS and CDR2 YFSETQ. V was trimmed by 0 bases and J by 1 base, leaving 7 bases between them. CDR3 in amino acids: CASSLGRAQETQYF. CDR3 nucleotides: TGCGCCAGCAGCTTGGGCAGGGCCCAAGAGACCCAGTACTTC.

The chain couples TRBV6-4 to TRBJ2-3; weak D call: TRBD2 (5 bases). The CDR3 length is 15 residues. The V gene lost 5 bases and the J gene lost 0 bases, with 12 bases spanning the gap. The germline gives CDR1 MRHNA, CDR2 SNTAGT. CDR3 protein: CASSKWRGSTDTQYF. As DNA, the CDR3 is TGTGCCAGCAGTAAATGGCGCGGGAGCACAGATACGCAGTATTTT.